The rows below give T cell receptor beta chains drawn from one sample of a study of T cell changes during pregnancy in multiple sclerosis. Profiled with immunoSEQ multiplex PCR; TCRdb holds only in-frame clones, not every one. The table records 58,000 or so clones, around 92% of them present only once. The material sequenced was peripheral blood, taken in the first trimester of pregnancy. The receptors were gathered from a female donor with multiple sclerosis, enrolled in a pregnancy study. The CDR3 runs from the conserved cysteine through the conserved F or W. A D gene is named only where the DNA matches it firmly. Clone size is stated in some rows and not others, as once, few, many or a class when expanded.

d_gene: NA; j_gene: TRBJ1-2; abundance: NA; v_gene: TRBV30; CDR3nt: TGTGCCTGGAGCCCGGCGGGTGGCTACACCTTC; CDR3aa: CAWSPAGGYTF
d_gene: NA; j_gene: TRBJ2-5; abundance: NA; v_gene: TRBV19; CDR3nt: TGTGCCAGTAGTATTCGGGGGTACCAAGAGACCCAGTACTTC; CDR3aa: CASSIRGYQETQYF
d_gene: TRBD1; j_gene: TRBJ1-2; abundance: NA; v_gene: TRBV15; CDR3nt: TGTGCCACCAGCACCCAGGGGGCTATCTATGGCTACACCTTC; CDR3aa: CATSTQGAIYGYTF
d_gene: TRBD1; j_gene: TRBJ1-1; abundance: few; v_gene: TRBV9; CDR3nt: TGTGCCAGCAGCAAGGGACAGTTCATGAACACTGAAGCTTTCTTT; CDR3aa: CASSKGQFMNTEAFF
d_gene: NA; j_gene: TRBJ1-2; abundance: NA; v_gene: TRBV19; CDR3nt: TGTGCCAGTAGTATCGCCAGGATCACTAACTATGGCTACACCTTC; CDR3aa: CASSIARITNYGYTF
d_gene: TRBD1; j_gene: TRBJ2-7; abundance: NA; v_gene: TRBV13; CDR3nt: TGTGCCAGCAGCAGCGCAAAGCCGGGACAGACGATCTCCTACGAGCAGTACTTC; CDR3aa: CASSSAKPGQTISYEQYF
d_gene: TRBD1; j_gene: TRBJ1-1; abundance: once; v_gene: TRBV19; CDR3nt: TGTGCCAGTCGGGACAGTAACACTGAAGCTTTCTTT; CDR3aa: CASRDSNTEAFF
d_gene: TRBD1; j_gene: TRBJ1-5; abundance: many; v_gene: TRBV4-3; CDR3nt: TGCGCCAGCAGCCTCTTCCTACCGGGTACAGGGGGCGATCAGCCCCAGCATTTT; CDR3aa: CASSLFLPGTGGDQPQHF
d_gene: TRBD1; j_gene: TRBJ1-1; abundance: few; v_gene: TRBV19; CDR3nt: TGTGCCAGTACCAAGATGACAGGGACCCCCACTGAAGCTTTCTTT; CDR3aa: CASTKMTGTPTEAFF
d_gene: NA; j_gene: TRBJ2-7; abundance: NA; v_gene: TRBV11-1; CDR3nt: TGTGCCAGCAGCCCCTCGGACCGGGACATCCCCTACGAGCAGTACTTC; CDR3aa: CASSPSDRDIPYEQYF
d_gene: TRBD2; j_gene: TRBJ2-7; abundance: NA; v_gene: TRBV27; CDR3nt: TGTGCCAGCAGTTCTGGCGGGAGAGGGAAGGAGCAGTACTTC; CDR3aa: CASSSGGRGKEQYF
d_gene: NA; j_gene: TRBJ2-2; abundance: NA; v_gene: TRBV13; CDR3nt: TGTGCCAGCAGCTTAATTCACAGATCGAACACCGGGGAGCTGTTTTTT; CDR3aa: CASSLIHRSNTGELFF
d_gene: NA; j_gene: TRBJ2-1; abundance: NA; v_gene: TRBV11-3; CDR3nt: TGTGCCAGCAGCGTCACCGGGACTTACCACAATGAGCAGTTCTTC; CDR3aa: CASSVTGTYHNEQFF
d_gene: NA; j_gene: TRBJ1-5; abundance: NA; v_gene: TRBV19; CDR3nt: TGTGCCAGTAAGGTACTTGAACAGAATCAGCCCCAGCATTTT; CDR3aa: CASKVLEQNQPQHF
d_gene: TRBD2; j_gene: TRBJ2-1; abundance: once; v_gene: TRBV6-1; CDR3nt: TGTGCCAGCAGTGAAAGTAGCGGGAGCCCGTACAATGAGCAGTTCTTC; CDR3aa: CASSESSGSPYNEQFF
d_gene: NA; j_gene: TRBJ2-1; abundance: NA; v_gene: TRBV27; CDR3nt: TGTGCCAGCAGTTTAGCGGGACCCTACAATGAGCAGTTCTTC; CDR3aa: CASSLAGPYNEQFF
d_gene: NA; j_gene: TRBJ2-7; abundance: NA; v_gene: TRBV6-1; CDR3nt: TGTGCCAGCGGCCCCGAGCGCCGTCGGGTCCACGAGCAGTACTTC; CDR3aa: CASGPERRRVHEQYF
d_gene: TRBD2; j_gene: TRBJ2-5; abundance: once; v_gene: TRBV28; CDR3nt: TGTGCCAGCAGTCCCTCCGTGGGGAGGGGGACCCAGTACTTC; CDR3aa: CASSPSVGRGTQYF
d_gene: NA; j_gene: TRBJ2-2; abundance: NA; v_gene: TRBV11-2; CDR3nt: TGTGCCAGCAGCTCCTTGATGGGCACCAACGGCGGGGAGCTGTTTTTT; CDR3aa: CASSSLMGTNGGELFF
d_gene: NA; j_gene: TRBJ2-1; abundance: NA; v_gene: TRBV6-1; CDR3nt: TGTGCCAGCAGTCAAGCGGGCCTTCGACGAAACAATGAGCAGTTCTTC; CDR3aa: CASSQAGLRRNNEQFF
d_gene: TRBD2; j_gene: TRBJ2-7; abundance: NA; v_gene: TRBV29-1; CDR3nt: TGCAGCGTTGAAAATCGCGGGGGATACGAGCAGTACTTC; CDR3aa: CSVENRGGYEQYF
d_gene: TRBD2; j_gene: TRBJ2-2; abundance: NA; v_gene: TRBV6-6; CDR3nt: TGTGCCAGCGACCCGACTAGCGGGAGGGCCAAGGAGCTGTTTTTT; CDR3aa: CASDPTSGRAKELFF
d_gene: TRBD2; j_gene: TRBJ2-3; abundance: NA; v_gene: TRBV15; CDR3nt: TGTGCCACCAGCAGAGATCAGTGGACTAGCGGGACAATCGCAGATACGCAGTATTTT; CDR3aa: CATSRDQWTSGTIADTQYF
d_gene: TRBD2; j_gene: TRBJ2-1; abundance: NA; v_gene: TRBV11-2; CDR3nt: TGTGCCAGCAGCTTACCAGCGGGAGGTCATGAGCAGTTCTTC; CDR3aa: CASSLPAGGHEQFF
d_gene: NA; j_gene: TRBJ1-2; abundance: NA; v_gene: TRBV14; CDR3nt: TGTGCCAGCAGCCTCCTAATGGGGGGACTACTGAACTATGGCTACACCTTC; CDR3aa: CASSLLMGGLLNYGYTF
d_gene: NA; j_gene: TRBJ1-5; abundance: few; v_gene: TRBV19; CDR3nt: TGTGCCAGTAGCTTCCGGGGGGGAGCCTTTAGCAATCAGCCCCAGCATTTT; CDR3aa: CASSFRGGAFSNQPQHF
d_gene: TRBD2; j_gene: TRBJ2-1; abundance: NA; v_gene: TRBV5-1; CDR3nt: TGCGCCAGCAGCTTTGGGTCGGGACTAGCGGGAAACCGCAATGAGCAGTTCTTC; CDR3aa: CASSFGSGLAGNRNEQFF
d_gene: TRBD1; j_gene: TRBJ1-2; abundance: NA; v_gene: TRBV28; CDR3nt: TGTGCCAGCAGACTTCCTACAGGGGGAACCTATGGCTACACCTTC; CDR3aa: CASRLPTGGTYGYTF
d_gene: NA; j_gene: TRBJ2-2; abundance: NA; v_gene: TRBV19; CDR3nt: TGTGCCAGTAGTAACTATGCAGGGACGAACACCGGGGAGCTGTTTTTT; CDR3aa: CASSNYAGTNTGELFF
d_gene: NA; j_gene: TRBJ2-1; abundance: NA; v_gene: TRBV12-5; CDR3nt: TGTGCTAGTGGTTTGGGGGAGATCCCCTACAATGAGCAGTTCTTC; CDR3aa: CASGLGEIPYNEQFF
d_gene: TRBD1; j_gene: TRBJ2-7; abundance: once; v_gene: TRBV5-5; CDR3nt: TGTGCCAGCAGCTTGGCCTGGACAGGGGATATCAACGAGCAGTACTTC; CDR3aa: CASSLAWTGDINEQYF
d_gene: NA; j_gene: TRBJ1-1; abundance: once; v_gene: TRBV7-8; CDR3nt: TGTGCCAGCAGCTTAGGGGGGGAGAGTTCAGCTTTCTTT; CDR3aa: CASSLGGESSAFF
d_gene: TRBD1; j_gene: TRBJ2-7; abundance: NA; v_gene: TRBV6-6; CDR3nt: TGTGCCAGCAGTTCACAGGGGTACGAGCAGTACTTC; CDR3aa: CASSSQGYEQYF
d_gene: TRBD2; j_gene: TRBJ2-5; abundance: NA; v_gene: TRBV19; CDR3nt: TGTGCCAGTAGTCATCTAGCGGGAGAAGAGACCCAGTACTTC; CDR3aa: CASSHLAGEETQYF
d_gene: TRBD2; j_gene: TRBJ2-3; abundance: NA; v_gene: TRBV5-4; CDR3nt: TGTGCCAGCACCCTACTAGCGGGAGGGCCAGATACGCAGTATTTT; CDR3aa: CASTLLAGGPDTQYF
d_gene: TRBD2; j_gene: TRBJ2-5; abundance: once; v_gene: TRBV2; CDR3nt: TGTGCCAGCAGCGGACTAGCGGGAGCGGCAGAGACCCAGTACTTC; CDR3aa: CASSGLAGAAETQYF
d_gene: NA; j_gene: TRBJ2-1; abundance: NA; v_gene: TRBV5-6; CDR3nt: TGTGCCAGCAGCCCGGTCGGGGGCAATGAGCAGTTCTTC; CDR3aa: CASSPVGGNEQFF
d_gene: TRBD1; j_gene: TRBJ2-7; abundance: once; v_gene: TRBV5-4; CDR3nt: TGTGCCAGCAGCGCCGCCGGGACAGGGGACTACGAGCAGTACTTC; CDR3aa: CASSAAGTGDYEQYF
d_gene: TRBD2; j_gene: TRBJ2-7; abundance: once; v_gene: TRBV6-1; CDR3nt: TGTGCCAGCAGTAACGGACTAGCGGGAGCTTACGAGCAGTACTTC; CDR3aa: CASSNGLAGAYEQYF
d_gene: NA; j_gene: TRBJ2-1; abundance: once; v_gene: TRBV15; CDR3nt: TGTGCCACCAGCCCACCGGGACTTCAGACTCTCGTTGAGCAGTTCTTC; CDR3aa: CATSPPGLQTLVEQFF